Each of the 13 T cell receptor beta chains below was sequenced from the same sample in a study of Tregs in tolerant kidney transplant recipients. Recipients received nonmyeloablative bone marrow transplants from related graft donors, with transient mixed chimerism. The repertoire was sequenced with immunoSEQ multiplex PCR; TCRdb's copy has only in-frame clones and lacks some. The repertoire holds approximately 81,000 clones, about 91% seen once, with around 1.6% in the top ten. The sample here was CD4+ T cells from blood (PBMCs), taken 24 months after the transplant. These receptors were taken from a human patient who received a combined kidney and bone marrow transplant. Some T cells may have originated in the graft donor.

The chain carries TRBV19 and TRBJ2-3; 9 nucleotides line up with TRBD1. CDR3 length: 15 residues. V dropped 7 bases and J dropped 3; count of bases not matched to a gene: 8. Germline V gene sequence: CDR1 LNHDA, CDR2 SQIVND (reference sequence). The CDR3 bases are TGTGCCAGTACCAAGGGGACAGGGTGGACAGATACGCAGTATTTT. It specifies CASTKGTGWTDTQYF.

In this sample, this clone turned up once. The chain is built from TRBV11-3 and TRBJ2-7, with D maybe TRBD2 (5 bases). Germline lookup yields CDR1 SGHNT and CDR2 YENEEA. CDR3 length: 12 amino acids. Deletions cut 5 bases from V and 7 bases from J, with 12 bases between. The CDR3 sequence is CASSNSRGEQYF. The DNA of the CDR3 is TGTGCCAGCAGCAATTCCCGGGGTGAGCAGTACTTC.

V usage is TRBV11-2 and J usage is TRBJ2-7, with 7 positions matching TRBD1. After removal of 4 bases from V and 3 bases from J, the junction contained 9 bases not matched to a gene. Germline V CDR1 and CDR2: SGHAT, FQNNGV. This CDR3 is built from 15 residues. This chain's CDR3 is CASSSETGFNYEQYF. In DNA, the CDR3 is TGTGCCAGCAGCTCCGAGACAGGGTTTAACTACGAGCAGTACTTC.

The chain couples TRBV7-3 to TRBJ2-1, with 8 bases aligning to TRBD2. The germline V gene has CDR1 SGHTA and CDR2 FQGTGA. The CDR3 extends over 16 amino acids. With 2 bases clipped from V and 0 bases from J, the junction kept 3 bases outside the gene matches. CDR3 amino acids: CASSLGAGGSYNEQFF. CDR3 nucleotide sequence: TGTGCCAGCAGCTTAGGGGCGGGAGGCTCCTACAATGAGCAGTTCTTC.

The chain recombines TRBV7-2 with TRBJ2-3; TRBD2 matches 13 bases. Germline CDR1 reads SGHTA; CDR2 reads FQGNSA. This CDR3 has 17 amino acids. V was pared by 1 base and J by 2 bases, with 3 bases of the junction left unmatched. This CDR3 reads CASSLVGLAGATDTQYF. In nucleotides, the CDR3 is TGTGCCAGCAGCTTAGTAGGACTAGCGGGAGCCACAGATACGCAGTATTTT.

The chain recombines TRBV19 with TRBJ2-3; possibly TRBD1 for D (6 bases). The CDR3 loop spans 14 amino acids. Trimming left V 5 bases short and J 0 bases short, with 9 bases between. CDR1 is LNHDA and CDR2 is SQIVND in the germline V gene (reference sequence). CDR3 residues: CASSQGPSTDTQYF. The CDR3 DNA is TGTGCCAGTAGTCAGGGGCCAAGCACAGATACGCAGTATTTT.

The chain joins TRBV5-1 to TRBJ1-2; D uncertain. The ends were cut back, 0 bases at V and 2 bases at J, with 11 bases in the middle. Looked up from germline, CDR1 is SGHRS and CDR2 is YFSETQ. The CDR3 spans 15 residues. CDR3 DNA sequence: TGCGCCAGCAGCTTGGGTGATACTATAAACTATGGCTACACCTTC. This gives the protein CASSLGDTINYGYTF.

The rearrangement links TRBV5-6 to TRBJ1-2, with D tentatively TRBD1 (6 bases). CDR3 length: 13 residues. Germline loops: CDR1 SGHDT, CDR2 YYEEEE. With 4 bases removed from V and 3 bases from J, the gap between germline ends came to 10 bases. The CDR3 loop reads CASSVGGDYGYTF. The CDR3 DNA reads as TGTGCCAGCAGCGTAGGGGGTGACTATGGCTACACCTTC.

The chain has TRBV6-5 and TRBJ2-7, with TRBD2 matching over 7 bases. V lost 7 bases to trimming and J lost 3 bases; unmatched junction nucleotides: 12. The germline CDR1 and CDR2 sequences are MNHEY and SVGAGI. This CDR3 has 15 residues. CDR3 sequence reads: CASTRGAGTYYEQYF. The CDR3 DNA is TGTGCCAGCACCCGAGGAGCGGGGACTTACTACGAGCAGTACTTC.

The chain recombines TRBV7-2 with TRBJ2-1; D perhaps matches TRBD2 (5 bases). CDR1 is SGHTA and CDR2 is FQGNSA in the germline V gene. The CDR3 has 12 residues. Trimming shortened V by 0 bases and J by 10 bases, and 7 bases separated the two germline ends. The CDR3 spells CASSLAGEEQFF. The CDR3 nucleotides read TGTGCCAGCAGCTTAGCCGGGGAAGAGCAGTTCTTC.

V and J are TRBV4-3 and TRBJ2-1; weak D call: TRBD2 (6 bases). Trimming took 0 bases from V and 9 from J, leaving 12 bases between them. CDR1 and CDR2 (germline): LGHNA, YSLEER. This CDR3 spans 14 amino acids. DNA for the CDR3: TGCGCCAGCAGCCAAGACTCCGGGACTTTTGAGCAGTTCTTC. As protein: CASSQDSGTFEQFF.

The V and J genes are TRBV5-1 and TRBJ1-3; 7 nucleotides line up with TRBD1. The ends lost 0 bases at V and 0 bases at J; junction bases unmatched: 6. This CDR3 contains 17 residues. Looked up from germline, CDR1 is SGHRS and CDR2 is YFSETQ. This CDR3 is CASSLEGTVISGNTIYF. The CDR3 DNA sequence: TGCGCCAGCAGCTTGGAGGGGACAGTTATCTCTGGAAACACCATATATTTT.

The V gene is TRBV2, the J gene TRBJ2-1; TRBD2 aligns across 10 bases. Germline loops: CDR1 SNHLY, CDR2 FYNNEI. Trimming at V came to 9 bases and at J to 1 base, leaving 3 bases not matched to a gene. The CDR3 has 14 residues. This CDR3 reads CARSSGRSYNEQFF. The CDR3 nucleotides are TGTGCCAGGTCTAGCGGGAGATCCTACAATGAGCAGTTCTTC.